This TCR beta chain is drawn from a study of cytomegalovirus exposure and HLA in healthy donors. Study-wide context: Earlier findings included 117 million unique TCR beta sequences obtained from approximately 170 million T cells.

Germline CDR1 reads MNHEY; CDR2 reads SVGAGI. This CDR3 is 13 amino acids long. V lost 5 bases and J 3 bases, leaving 10 bases between the germline ends. Findings and caveats of the study: A list of more than 150 TCR beta chains associated with cytomegalovirus was given. Certain indistinguishable V segments, among them TRBV6-2 and TRBV6-3, were excluded. Later analysis demonstrated an association between a missense DCLRE1C variant and TCR beta V- and J-gene trimming.

Worth noting for this clone: No antigen is known for it.

PCR involved 60 Vbeta and 13 Jbeta primers. Sequencing used immunoSEQ multiplex PCR; TCRdb keeps in-frame clones, though not all of them. The sample shows more than 45,000 clones, around 80% of them seen only once. The material sequenced was PBMCs. The receptor's source is a man aged 45-65 years in good health and CMV-seronegative. This chain links TRBV6-5 with TRBJ1-2, with D unclear. The DNA of the CDR3 is TGTGCCAGCAGTAAAAACTTGGACTATGGCTACACCTTC. It encodes CASSKNLDYGYTF.